The 2 T cell receptor beta chains reported below all come from one sample, sequenced in a study of blood T cell repertoires in COVID-19. The assay was immunoSEQ multiplex PCR, and TCRdb's table has in-frame clones only and misses some. The sample yields some 300,000 clones, around 92% seen once. Sample: PBMCs or T cells enriched from blood (not recorded which). All receptors come from a woman aged 25 to 39 who had recovered from COVID-19.

Remarks on this clone: Within the sample, other DNA sequences also encode this same CDR3. In DNA form, the CDR3 reads TGCAGTGCTAACAGGGACACTGAAGCTTTCTTT. Amino acids: CSANRDTEAFF. The V and J genes are TRBV20-1 and TRBJ1-1; D may be TRBD1 (6 bases). Per the germline V gene, CDR1 is DFQATT and CDR2 is SNEGSKA (reference sequence). Trimming left V 4 bases short and J 3 bases short, with 6 bases between. The length of the CDR3 is 11 residues.

On this clone itself: The same CDR3 is also encoded by other DNA sequences in this sample. The CDR3 DNA sequence: TGTGCCAGCTCACCAAGGGGATACGAGCAGTACTTC. It translates to CASSPRGYEQYF. V and J are TRBV18 and TRBJ2-7; a possible D gene is TRBD1 (5 bases). Germline V gene lookup returns CDR1 KGHSH and CDR2 LQKENI. Trimming removed 2 bases from V and 4 bases from J, with 6 bases in between. The length of the CDR3 is 12 residues. The variable domain in full, with the rest retrieved from reference TRBV18 and TRBJ2-7, is NAGVMQNPRHLVRRRGQEARLRCSPMKGHSHVYWYRQLPEEGLKFMVYLQKENIIDESGMPKERFSAEFPKEGPSILRIQQVVRGDSAAYFCASSPRGYEQYFGPGTRLTVT.